This paragraph reports one T cell receptor beta chain. How the authors handled the data: Amplified reference gene primers provided the basis for estimating nucleated cell counts. Clones were read by immunoSEQ multiplex PCR, and TCRdb kept only the in-frame ones, dropping some. Clone size and the V and J calls come from that table; the DNA yielded D and trimming. The repertoire includes over 80,000 clones, 88% of them detected once, and about 6.7% sits in the top ten. The data were obtained in a study of blood T cell repertoires in COVID-19. Study in general: Samples of COVID-19 (acute and convalescent) were obtained from the United States, Italy and Spain. PBMCs, B-cell-depleted T cells, or T cells were the source of the cDNA or gDNA that made up the material.

Sample: peripheral blood. The receptor's source is a man aged 65 to 79 with acute or convalescent COVID-19.

DNA of the CDR3: TGTGCCAGCAGCTTAGAGCGGGGTCAGCCCCAGCATTTT. The encoded protein is CASSLERGQPQHF. The V and J genes are TRBV7-2 and TRBJ1-5, with unresolved D. The CDR3 length is 13 residues. V was pared by 1 base and J by 6 bases, with 7 bases between. Per germline, CDR1 SGHTA and CDR2 FQGNSA.